The 24 T cell receptor beta chains reported below all come from one sample, sequenced in a study of T-cell memory formation after mild COVID-19. TCRdb recomputed calls from the 5' RACE reads with MiXCR, one row per CDR3 protein. In the table there are tens of thousands of distinct CDR3 sequences, 16% of which are singletons. Material: PBMCs or a T cell subset sorted from them (not recorded which). The source is an adult woman who had mild COVID-19 (a few samples of this study predate the infection). Cell type and time point are not known.

This clonotype showed up many times. The V gene is TRBV20-1, the J gene TRBJ2-7; TRBD2 aligns across 8 bases. The trim removed 2 bases at V and 3 bases at J, leaving 9 bases unmatched. The germline V gene encodes CDR1 DFQATT and CDR2 SNEGSKA (reference sequence). The CDR3 covers 15 residues. This CDR3 is CSARILAGPDYEQYF. CDR3 DNA: TGCAGTGCTAGAATCTTAGCGGGGCCAGACTACGAGCAGTACTTC.

This clonotype was picked up many times. The chain combines TRBV29-1 with TRBJ2-7; TRBD2 agrees at 11 bases. V was pared by 5 bases and J by 0 bases, with 3 bases of the junction left unmatched. Germline CDR1 reads SQVTM; CDR2 reads ANQGSEA. The CDR3 extends over 14 amino acids. Here the CDR3 reads CSVSGTSGSYEQYF. CDR3 sequence (DNA): TGCAGCGTTTCCGGGACTAGCGGCTCCTACGAGCAGTACTTC.

The table lists this clonotype with many counts. CDR3 sequence reads: CATKVVAGGSDTQYF. In DNA, the CDR3 is TGTGCGACAAAAGTGGTAGCGGGAGGGTCCGATACGCAGTATTTT. The chain recombines TRBV19 with TRBJ2-3; 11 nucleotides agree with TRBD2. The CDR3 covers 15 residues. Looked up from germline, CDR1 is LNHDA and CDR2 is SQIVND (reference sequence).

This clonotype was observed a handful of times. The V gene is TRBV12-3 or TRBV12-4, the J gene TRBJ2-1; 12 bases agree with TRBD2. Unmatched junction bases numbered 6, after V lost 6 bases and J lost 6 bases. This CDR3 is built from 15 residues. The CDR3 sequence: CASRLGLAGTNEQFF. CDR3 nucleotide sequence: TGTGCCAGCAGACTCGGACTAGCGGGGACCAATGAGCAGTTCTTC.

This clonotype was seen repeatedly, ten times or more. The J gene is TRBJ2-5, the V gene TRBV12-5, with D perhaps TRBD2 (6 bases). The CDR3 is made up of 16 amino acids. Per germline, CDR1 LGHNT and CDR2 FRNRAP. V lost 4 bases and J lost 4, with 19 bases in between. CDR3 coding DNA: TGTGCTAGTGGTTACGGTTTGCGGGGAGTTGGAGAGACCCAGTACTTC. This codes for CASGYGLRGVGETQYF.

The rearrangement links TRBV29-1 to TRBJ2-3; D perhaps matches TRBD2 (6 bases). CDR3 size: 15 residues. Trimming took off 0 bases at V and 4 bases at J, with 14 bases between the two ends. Germline V gene data show CDR1 as SQVTM and CDR2 as ANQGSEA. CDR3 amino acids: CSVEDNGGGADTQYF. The CDR3 DNA follows: TGCAGCGTTGAAGATAACGGGGGAGGAGCAGATACGCAGTATTTT.

V is TRBV29-1 and J is TRBJ2-3, with D maybe TRBD1 (6 bases). The CDR3 is 13 amino acids. Trimming pared 5 bases from V and 0 bases from J, leaving 9 bases between. The germline gives CDR1 SQVTM, CDR2 ANQGSEA. DNA of the CDR3: TGCAGCGTTCTAACAGGGAGCACAGATACGCAGTATTTT. Its protein product is CSVLTGSTDTQYF.

This clonotype appeared a few times. The chain links TRBV12-3 or TRBV12-4 to TRBJ2-1, with 10 nucleotides matching TRBD2. The CDR3 is 16 residues long. V was clipped by 6 bases and J by 8 bases; unmatched bases: 13. CDR3 DNA: TGTGCCAGCAGCCTCTCACTAGCGGGAAAGGGGGATGAGCAGTTCTTC. It is translated as CASSLSLAGKGDEQFF.

The sample holds a few counts of this clonotype. V gene TRBV13 combines with J gene TRBJ2-4, with 9 bases that match TRBD2. With 5 bases clipped from V and 1 base from J, the junction kept 9 bases outside the gene matches. Germline V lookup: CDR1 PRHDT, CDR2 FYEKMQ (reference sequence). The CDR3 totals 17 residues. The CDR3 here is CASSPNQREAAKNIQYF. The CDR3 nucleotides read TGTGCCAGCAGCCCTAATCAGCGGGAGGCGGCCAAAAACATTCAGTACTTC.

The chain is built from TRBV29-1 and TRBJ2-7; possibly TRBD1 or TRBD2 for D (6 bases each). V was pared by 2 bases and J by 2 bases, with 13 bases between. CDR3 length equals 14 residues. Per germline, CDR1 SQVTM and CDR2 ANQGSEA. The CDR3 nucleotides are TGCAGCGTTGAATTGGGGGGCCAACCCTACGAGCAGTACTTC. It encodes CSVELGGQPYEQYF.

This clonotype has just a few counts. V gene TRBV4-2 combines with J gene TRBJ2-6; D assignment may be TRBD1 or TRBD2 (6 bases each). Trimming removed 1 base at V and 0 bases at J, with 7 bases between. CDR3 size: 16 residues. Germline CDR1 reads LGHNA; CDR2 reads YNFKEQ. CDR3 protein: CASSQGGASGANVLTF. CDR3 sequence (DNA): TGTGCCAGCAGCCAAGGGGGGGCCTCTGGGGCCAACGTCCTGACTTTC.

The chain couples TRBV7-6 to TRBJ2-1, with a weak D call TRBD2 (5 bases). Trimming pared 5 bases from V and 5 bases from J, leaving 13 bases between. CDR3 length: 14 residues. Germline CDR1 reads SGHVS; CDR2 reads FNYEAQ. CDR3 nucleotide sequence: TGTGCCAGCAGCCGAAACGGGATTGACAATGAGCAGTTCTTC. This translates into CASSRNGIDNEQFF.

CDR3 sequence: CASSPGTSHGELFF. The CDR3 DNA sequence: TGTGCCAGCAGCCCCGGGACTAGCCACGGGGAGCTGTTTTTT. The V call is TRBV12-3 or TRBV12-4, the J call TRBJ2-2, with 9 bases fitting TRBD2. The V and J ends lost 6 bases and 7 bases, in that order; junction bases with no gene match: 6. CDR3 size: 14 residues.

This clonotype has ten or more counts. The chain links TRBV4-3 to TRBJ2-7; no clear D gene. The germline gives CDR1 LGHNA, CDR2 YSLEER. This CDR3 has 15 residues. With 0 bases removed from V and 5 bases from J, the gap between germline ends came to 14 bases. CDR3: CASSQDRTVLHEQYF. CDR3 sequence (DNA): TGCGCCAGCAGCCAAGATAGAACCGTATTGCACGAGCAGTACTTC.

The sample holds a few counts of this clonotype. The rearrangement uses TRBV5-1 and TRBJ2-1, with D possibly being TRBD2 (7 bases). Looked up from germline, CDR1 is SGHRS and CDR2 is YFSETQ. CDR3 size: 15 residues. Between the trimmed V and J ends, which lost 2 bases and 7 bases, there was a span of 16 bases. The CDR3 bases are TGCGCCAGCAGCTTTTCGGGGGGCCAAGAGAATGAGCAGTTCTTC. Its protein is CASSFSGGQENEQFF.

This clonotype turned up a few times. In DNA form, the CDR3 reads TGTGCCAGCACTCCTCTACAGGGGTGGGAGACCCAGTACTTC. It encodes CASTPLQGWETQYF. The chain combines TRBV11-3 with TRBJ2-5, with 7 positions matching TRBD1. Looked up from germline, CDR1 is SGHNT and CDR2 is YENEEA. V lost 7 bases and J lost 5; bases outside the gene matches: 10. This CDR3 region has 14 residues.

In this sample, this clonotype is medium-sized. The genes are TRBV7-8 and TRBJ2-7; D may be TRBD2 (6 bases). The germline V gene encodes CDR1 SGHVS and CDR2 FQNEAQ. The CDR3 extends over 16 amino acids. The V and J ends lost 0 bases and 2 bases respectively, with 14 bases between them. The CDR3 reads CASSLAEGGPTYEQYF. Written as DNA, the CDR3 is TGTGCCAGCAGCTTAGCGGAGGGCGGTCCAACCTACGAGCAGTACTTC.

In its sample, this clonotype was seen a few times. This chain's CDR3 is CASSIIGEETQYF. DNA for the CDR3: TGTGCCAGTAGTATAATCGGGGAAGAGACCCAGTACTTC. This rearrangement joins TRBV19 to TRBJ2-5; the D gene is possibly TRBD2 (5 bases). Germline values: CDR1 LNHDA, CDR2 SQIVND (reference sequence). The CDR3 loop spans 13 amino acids. V lost 2 bases and J 3 bases, leaving 7 bases between the germline ends.

This chain links TRBV3-1 with TRBJ2-7; TRBD2 matches 11 bases. The CDR3 has 15 residues. The germline V gene has CDR1 LGHDT and CDR2 YNNKEL (reference sequence). J was trimmed by 3 bases and V by 2 bases; bases with no gene match: 3. CDR3 sequence: CASSQPGLAVYEQYF. The CDR3 DNA reads TGTGCCAGCAGCCAACCGGGACTAGCGGTCTACGAGCAGTACTTC.

The chain combines TRBV9 with TRBJ2-7, with 7 bases identical to TRBD1. V lost 4 bases to trimming and J lost 3 bases; unmatched junction nucleotides: 7. CDR3 length: 14 amino acids. Germline V gene sequence: CDR1 SGDLS, CDR2 YYNGEE. CDR3 in amino acids: CASSPRGNHYEQYF. CDR3 coding DNA: TGTGCCAGCAGCCCCAGGGGGAACCACTACGAGCAGTACTTC.

The V gene is TRBV29-1, the J gene TRBJ2-2; 13 nucleotides match TRBD2. Trimming took 0 bases from V and 7 from J; bases not matched to a gene: 5. Germline assignment: CDR1 SQVTM and CDR2 ANQGSEA. The CDR3 totals 16 residues. The CDR3 is CSVEDPGTSGIGELFF. In nucleotides, the CDR3 is TGCAGCGTTGAAGATCCCGGGACTAGCGGGATCGGGGAGCTGTTTTTT.

This clonotype was observed a few times. The chain's CDR3 is CASSPGTGHYGYTF. DNA for the CDR3: TGTGCCAGCAGCCCCGGGACAGGCCACTATGGCTACACCTTC. This sequence joins TRBV7-3 and TRBJ1-2, with 8 bases aligning to TRBD1. The CDR3 runs 14 residues. J was trimmed by 3 bases and V by 5 bases; bases with no gene match: 5. Germline-derived CDR1 and CDR2 are SGHTA and FQGTGA.

This clonotype was picked up a small number of times. This chain joins TRBV7-8 and TRBJ1-2; TRBD1 matches at 9 bases. Per the germline V gene, CDR1 is SGHVS and CDR2 is FQNEAQ. The CDR3 is 15 amino acids. The V and J ends lost 5 bases and 0 bases, in that order; junction bases with no gene match: 4. The CDR3 protein is CASSAHRGPNYGYTF. The CDR3, as DNA: TGTGCCAGCAGCGCCCACAGGGGGCCTAACTATGGCTACACCTTC.

This clonotype was detected a few times. The chain combines TRBV12-3 or TRBV12-4 with TRBJ2-1, with TRBD2 matching over 8 bases. The CDR3 contains 13 residues. V trimming: 3 bases; J trimming: 10 bases; junction bases outside the gene matches: 5. The CDR3 sequence: CASSFGGGFEQFF. CDR3 in DNA: TGTGCCAGCAGTTTTGGCGGGGGGTTCGAGCAGTTCTTC.